The clone carrying this TCR beta chain was counted only a few times. This sample stems from a study of patients and donors after allogeneic stem cell transplantation. Each CDR3 protein is one row after TCRdb ran MiXCR on the RT-PCR reads. The table records about a million distinct CDR3 sequences, more than 15% of them present only once. CDR3 length: 17 amino acids. Germline V gene data show CDR1 as SGHTA and CDR2 as FQGTGA. V gave up 5 bases and J gave up 6 bases, with 23 bases separating them. The sample comprised blood, either unsorted or a sorted T cell fraction (not recorded which). This rearrangement joins TRBV7-3 to TRBJ2-1; a possible D gene is TRBD2 (6 bases). This receptor was taken from a human donor who was either an allogeneic HSCT recipient or a stem cell or donor lymphocyte infusion donor (not recorded which). It is not recorded whose cells these are; they may come from a transplant donor. The CDR3 nucleotides read TGTGCCAGCAGCGACTTAATAAAGATGGGGCGGGGCAATGAGCAGTTCTTC. It yields the protein CASSDLIKMGRGNEQFF.